A selection of T cell receptor beta chains follows, all from one sample in a study of siplizumab effects on memory and regulatory T cells. The assay was immunoSEQ multiplex PCR, and TCRdb's table has in-frame clones only and misses some. Of about 100,000 clones listed, around 92% were seen once; the top ten hold about 0.15%. Sequenced input: CD4+ T cells sorted from blood. These receptors were collected from a human donor in good health. Both conserved end residues are part of each CDR3. Each record gives: V gene, J gene, D gene, clone size, CDR3 DNA, CDR3 protein. A D gene is named only where the DNA matches it firmly. The listing skips clone size in some rows; elsewhere it reads once, few, many or a size class.

TRBV27	TRBJ2-3	TRBD2	.	TGTGCCAGCAGTTTACTAGCGGGGGAGGCAGATACGCAGTATTTT	CASSLLAGEADTQYF
TRBV7-2	TRBJ2-3	TRBD2	once	TGTGCCAGCAGCTTTAGCGGGGCCCCACCCACAGATACGCAGTATTTT	CASSFSGAPPTDTQYF
TRBV6-5	TRBJ1-5	.	once	TGTGCCAGCAGGGGGAATGAGCCCCAGCATTTT	CASRGNEPQHF
TRBV27	TRBJ2-7	.	.	TGTGCCAGCAGTCCGAATGCCGGACAGCCCCTCTACTACGAGCAGTACTTC	CASSPNAGQPLYYEQYF
TRBV7-6	TRBJ2-3	TRBD2	.	TGTGCCAGCAGCTTAACGTTTGCGGGGGAGGGCACAGATACGCAGTATTTT	CASSLTFAGEGTDTQYF
TRBV9	TRBJ2-1	TRBD2	.	TGTGCCAGCAGCGTAAAACTAGCGGGGTACAATGAGCAGTTCTTC	CASSVKLAGYNEQFF
TRBV9	TRBJ1-2	.	.	TGTGCCAGCAGCGTAGGGGGCATCGTTAACTATGGCTACACCTTC	CASSVGGIVNYGYTF
TRBV5-4	TRBJ2-5	.	.	TGTGCCAGCAGCTTCGGTTCATCAGGGGCGGGAGAGACCCAGTACTTC	CASSFGSSGAGETQYF
TRBV7-9	TRBJ1-2	TRBD1	.	TGTGCCAGCAGCTTAGGGACAGGATATGGCTACACCTTC	CASSLGTGYGYTF
TRBV10-1	TRBJ1-2	.	.	TGCGCCAGCACCCGAGCGCAATATGGCTACACCTTC	CASTRAQYGYTF
TRBV10-2	TRBJ1-2	TRBD1	.	TGCGCCAGCAGTGATACAGGGGGCTCTCCCAACTATGGCTACACCTTC	CASSDTGGSPNYGYTF
TRBV11-3	TRBJ2-7	.	.	TGTGCCAGCAGCTTAGAAGCCAGGGCCGAGCAGTACTTC	CASSLEARAEQYF
TRBV6-6	TRBJ1-1	.	.	TGTGCCAGCAGACCAGACACGAGGGGAACTGAAGCTTTCTTT	CASRPDTRGTEAFF
TRBV30	TRBJ2-2	.	once	TGTGCCTGGGGTGCGTTACAGGGTCTGACCGGGGAGCTGTTTTTT	CAWGALQGLTGELFF
TRBV11-3	TRBJ2-1	.	once	TGTGCCAGCAGCTCCGCGGGGTGGGGTCACAATGAGCAGTTCTTC	CASSSAGWGHNEQFF
TRBV5-6	TRBJ1-5	.	.	TGTGCCAGCAGCTTGAAGGATCAAAGTCAGCCCCAGCATTTT	CASSLKDQSQPQHF
TRBV5-1	TRBJ2-1	.	.	TGCGCCAGCAGCCTCAGGGTGGGTTTATCCTACAATGAGCAGTTCTTC	CASSLRVGLSYNEQFF
TRBV2	TRBJ2-7	.	.	TGTGCCAGCAGCGAACAGGGATACGAGCAGTACTTC	CASSEQGYEQYF
TRBV30	TRBJ1-3	.	.	TGTGCCCGGAGTTGGATCCCTGGAAACACCATATATTTT	CARSWIPGNTIYF
TRBV6-5	TRBJ2-7	.	.	TGTGCCAGCAGTTACTCGGGCGGTGCGAGCTCCTACGAGCAGTACTTC	CASSYSGGASSYEQYF
TRBV4-1	TRBJ2-3	TRBD2	.	TGCGCCAGCAGCCAAGATCGGGGGGGCGGAAATACGCAGTATTTT	CASSQDRGGGNTQYF
TRBV2	TRBJ2-7	.	.	TGTGCCAGCAGATACGAGTTATTAACCTACGAGCAGTACTTC	CASRYELLTYEQYF
TRBV5-5	TRBJ1-1	.	.	TGTGCCAGCAGCTTTAGTTGGCGGGGAAACACTGAAGCTTTCTTT	CASSFSWRGNTEAFF
TRBV5-5	TRBJ1-1	.	.	TGTGCCAGCAGCCAATTCTCACTGGTGAACACTGAAGCTTTCTTT	CASSQFSLVNTEAFF
TRBV18	TRBJ1-1	.	.	TGTGCCAGCTCACCAAGGGGGGATGTGAACACTGAAGCTTTCTTT	CASSPRGDVNTEAFF
TRBV29-1	TRBJ1-2	TRBD1	.	TGCAGCGTTGAGGACGGGACAGGGGGCGTTGGCTACACCTTC	CSVEDGTGGVGYTF
TRBV18	TRBJ1-1	TRBD1	.	TGTGCCAGCTCACCACTTACAGGGGGGGGAACTGAAGCTTTCTTT	CASSPLTGGGTEAFF
TRBV2	TRBJ2-1	TRBD2	.	TGTGCCAGCAGGAGGACCCTAGCGGGGGGGATAAATGAGCAGTTCTTC	CASRRTLAGGINEQFF
TRBV28	TRBJ2-7	.	.	TGTGCCAGCAGTTTCCCAGCAAGGTCCTACGAGCAGTACTTC	CASSFPARSYEQYF
TRBV9	TRBJ1-3	.	.	TGTGCCAGCAGCGACGACAGTGGGAACACCATATATTTT	CASSDDSGNTIYF
TRBV9	TRBJ1-6	TRBD1	.	TGTGCCAGCAGCGTAGGGGACAGGGTTTCACCCCTCCACTTT	CASSVGDRVSPLHF
TRBV7-3	TRBJ1-2	.	.	TGTGCCAGCAGCTTAACGGCTTCTCCTAACTATGGCTACACCTTC	CASSLTASPNYGYTF
TRBV10-3	TRBJ2-5	TRBD1	.	TGTGCCATCAGTGTTGGACAGGGGTATGGAGAGACCCAGTACTTC	CAISVGQGYGETQYF
TRBV7-9	TRBJ1-1	.	once	TGTGCCAGCAGCTTAAGTTGGGGATTACGGGCTTTCTTT	CASSLSWGLRAFF
TRBV6-5	TRBJ1-1	.	.	TGTGCCAGCAGTTACGATCAGGGGTACGTTGGCACTGAAGCTTTCTTT	CASSYDQGYVGTEAFF
TRBV6-5	TRBJ2-7	.	.	TGTGCCAGCAGTTCCGCCGGGGGATCCTACGAGCAGTACTTC	CASSSAGGSYEQYF
TRBV15	TRBJ2-5	TRBD2	once	TGTGCCACCCCGGCGACTAGCGAGGTAAAAGAGACCCAGTACTTC	CATPATSEVKETQYF
TRBV11-2	TRBJ2-1	.	.	TGTGCCAGCAGCCACAGACTAGATGAGCAGTTCTTC	CASSHRLDEQFF
TRBV28	TRBJ1-2	TRBD1	.	TGTGCCAGCAGTTCCCTCGGGACAGGAGACTATGGCTACACCTTC	CASSSLGTGDYGYTF
TRBV2	TRBJ2-7	.	.	TGTGCCAGCATTTTAGACACCTCCTACGAGCAGTACTTC	CASILDTSYEQYF
TRBV4-1	TRBJ2-5	TRBD1	.	TGCGCCAGCAGCCCTACCACACGGACAGGGGGCAGGACCCAGTACTTC	CASSPTTRTGGRTQYF
TRBV19	TRBJ1-3	.	few	TGTGCCAGTAGTATTTGGGGGCAGGACTCTGGAAACACCATATATTTT	CASSIWGQDSGNTIYF
TRBV27	TRBJ2-2	TRBD1	.	TGTGCCAGCAGCCAGACAGGGGGCACCGGGGAGCTGTTTTTT	CASSQTGGTGELFF
TRBV4-1	TRBJ2-7	.	.	TGCGCCAGCAGCCAGGGTAGGGGGGCCTACGAGCAGTACTTC	CASSQGRGAYEQYF
TRBV5-8	TRBJ1-5	.	few	TGTGCCAGCAGCTTGGCGGGTGCTAGCAATCAGCCCCAGCATTTT	CASSLAGASNQPQHF
TRBV5-1	TRBJ1-4	.	.	TGCGCCAGCAGCTTCCTTGCAACTAATGAAAAACTGTTTTTT	CASSFLATNEKLFF
TRBV5-4	TRBJ2-7	TRBD2	.	TGTGCCAGCAGCCAAAACTACGGACTAGCGGGGACTAGCGAGCAGTACTTC	CASSQNYGLAGTSEQYF
TRBV11-2	TRBJ2-5	.	.	TGTGCCAGCAGCCCAGGGACCCAAGAGACCCAGTACTTC	CASSPGTQETQYF